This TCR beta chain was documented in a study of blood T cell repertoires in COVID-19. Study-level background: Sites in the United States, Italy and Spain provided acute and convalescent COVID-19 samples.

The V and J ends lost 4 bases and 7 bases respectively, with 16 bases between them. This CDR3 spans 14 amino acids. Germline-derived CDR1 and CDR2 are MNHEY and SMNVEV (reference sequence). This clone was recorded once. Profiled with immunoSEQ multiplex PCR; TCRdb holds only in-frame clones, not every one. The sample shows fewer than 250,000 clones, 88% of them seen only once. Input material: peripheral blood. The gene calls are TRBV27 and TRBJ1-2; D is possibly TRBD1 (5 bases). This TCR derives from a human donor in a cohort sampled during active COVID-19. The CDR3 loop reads CASSSRQGISGYTF. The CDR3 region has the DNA TGTGCCAGCAGTTCCCGCCAGGGAATTTCTGGCTACACCTTC.